One TCR beta chain is described in this entry. Its antigen remains unidentified. The data were taken from a study of T cell repertoires in cytomegalovirus infection. Study details: CMV infection and matching HLA type were both indicated by public TCR beta signatures.

Findings of the study overall: Cumulative frequency of public TCR beta families picked out carriers of CMV plus the relevant HLA.

This CDR3 has 13 amino acids. Trimming took 6 bases from V and 8 from J, leaving 14 bases between them. TCRdb analysed the reads with MiXCR anew, one entry per CDR3 protein. The repertoire holds about 330,000 distinct CDR3 sequences, with approximately 30% as singletons. This receptor was taken from a human donor in good health (CMV status not recorded). Some clones in this sample may be carry-over from other donors' samples. The sample here was cultured PBMCs, taken from culture after CMV antigen stimulation. The chain couples TRBV12-3 or TRBV12-4 to TRBJ2-4; weak D call: TRBD2 (5 bases). The chain's CDR3 is CASRNGLIDIQYF. The DNA for the CDR3 is TGTGCCAGCAGAAATGGACTTATAGACATTCAGTACTTC.